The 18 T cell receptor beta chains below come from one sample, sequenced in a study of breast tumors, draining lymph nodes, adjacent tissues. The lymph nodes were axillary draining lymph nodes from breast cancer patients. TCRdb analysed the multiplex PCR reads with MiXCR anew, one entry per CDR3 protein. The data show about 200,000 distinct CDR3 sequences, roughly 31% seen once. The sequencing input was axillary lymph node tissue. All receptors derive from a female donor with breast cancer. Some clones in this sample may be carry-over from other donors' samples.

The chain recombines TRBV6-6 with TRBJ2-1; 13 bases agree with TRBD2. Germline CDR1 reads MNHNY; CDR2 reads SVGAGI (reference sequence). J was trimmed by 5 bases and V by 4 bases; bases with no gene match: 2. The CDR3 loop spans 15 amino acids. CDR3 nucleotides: TGTGCCAGCAGTTGGACTAGCGGGAGAGACAATGAGCAGTTCTTC. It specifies CASSWTSGRDNEQFF.

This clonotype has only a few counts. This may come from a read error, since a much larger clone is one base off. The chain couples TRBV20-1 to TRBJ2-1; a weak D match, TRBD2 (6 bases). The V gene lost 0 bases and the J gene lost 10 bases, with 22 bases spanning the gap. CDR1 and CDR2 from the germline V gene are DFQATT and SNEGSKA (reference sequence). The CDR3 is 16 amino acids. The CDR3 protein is CSARDILGGTAWEQFF. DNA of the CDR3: TGCAGTGCTAGAGATATATTGGGCGGGACGGCCTGGGAGCAGTTCTTC.

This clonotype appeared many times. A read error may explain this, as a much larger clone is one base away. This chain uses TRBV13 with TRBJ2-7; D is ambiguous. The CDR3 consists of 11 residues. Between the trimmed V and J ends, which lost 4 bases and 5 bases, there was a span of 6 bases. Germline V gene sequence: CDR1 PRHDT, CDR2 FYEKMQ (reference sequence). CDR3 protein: CASSSRHEQYF. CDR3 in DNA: TGTGCCAGCAGCTCCCGCCACGAGCAGTACTTC.

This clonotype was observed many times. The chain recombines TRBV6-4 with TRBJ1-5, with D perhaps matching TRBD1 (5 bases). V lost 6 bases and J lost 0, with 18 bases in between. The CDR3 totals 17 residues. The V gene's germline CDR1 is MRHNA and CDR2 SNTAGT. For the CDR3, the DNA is TGTGCCAGCAGCAATCCGGGACGGATTTATAGCAATCAGCCCCAGCATTTT. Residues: CASSNPGRIYSNQPQHF.

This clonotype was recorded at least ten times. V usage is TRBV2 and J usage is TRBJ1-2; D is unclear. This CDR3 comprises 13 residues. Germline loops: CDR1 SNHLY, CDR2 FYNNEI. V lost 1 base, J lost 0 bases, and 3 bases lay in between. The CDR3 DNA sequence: TGTGCCAGCAGTGAAGAACCTAACTATGGCTACACCTTC. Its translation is CASSEEPNYGYTF.

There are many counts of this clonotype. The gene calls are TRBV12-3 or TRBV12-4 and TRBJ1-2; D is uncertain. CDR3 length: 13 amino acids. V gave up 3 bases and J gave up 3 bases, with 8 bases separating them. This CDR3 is CASSFPPHYGYTF. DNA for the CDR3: TGTGCCAGCAGTTTTCCCCCACACTATGGCTACACCTTC.

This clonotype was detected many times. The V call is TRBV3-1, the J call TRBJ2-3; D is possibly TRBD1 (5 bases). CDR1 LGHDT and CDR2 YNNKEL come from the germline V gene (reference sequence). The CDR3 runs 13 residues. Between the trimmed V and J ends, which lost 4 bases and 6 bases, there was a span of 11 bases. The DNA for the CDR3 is TGTGCCAGCAGCCCCGATAGGGGCGATACGCAGTATTTT. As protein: CASSPDRGDTQYF.

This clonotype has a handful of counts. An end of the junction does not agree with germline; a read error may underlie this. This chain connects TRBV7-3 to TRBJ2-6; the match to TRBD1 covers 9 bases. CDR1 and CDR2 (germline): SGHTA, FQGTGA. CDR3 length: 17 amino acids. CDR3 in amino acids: CAQPRDREYSGANLLTF. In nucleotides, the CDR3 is TGTGCTCAGCCACGGGACAGGGAGTACTCTGGGGCCAACCTCCTGACTTTC.

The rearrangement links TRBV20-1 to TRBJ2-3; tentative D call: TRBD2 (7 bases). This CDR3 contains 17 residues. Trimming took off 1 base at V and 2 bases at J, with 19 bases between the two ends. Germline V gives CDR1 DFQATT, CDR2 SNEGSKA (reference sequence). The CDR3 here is CSARGGGTDTYTDTQYF. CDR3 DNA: TGCAGTGCTAGAGGGGGGGGCACAGATACCTACACAGATACGCAGTATTTT.

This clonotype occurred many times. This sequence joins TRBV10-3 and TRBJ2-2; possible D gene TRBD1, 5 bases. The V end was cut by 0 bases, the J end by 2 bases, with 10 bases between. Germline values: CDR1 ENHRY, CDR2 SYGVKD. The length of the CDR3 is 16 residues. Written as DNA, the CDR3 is TGTGCCATCAGTGAGTCGGCAGGGTTTAACACCGGGGAGCTGTTTTTT. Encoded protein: CAISESAGFNTGELFF.

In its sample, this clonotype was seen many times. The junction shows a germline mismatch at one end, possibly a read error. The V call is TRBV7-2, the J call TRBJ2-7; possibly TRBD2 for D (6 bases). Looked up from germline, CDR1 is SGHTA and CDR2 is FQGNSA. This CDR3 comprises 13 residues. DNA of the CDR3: TGTGCCAGCAGCCTAGCGTGGGCCTACGAGCAGTACTTC. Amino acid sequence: CASSLAWAYEQYF.

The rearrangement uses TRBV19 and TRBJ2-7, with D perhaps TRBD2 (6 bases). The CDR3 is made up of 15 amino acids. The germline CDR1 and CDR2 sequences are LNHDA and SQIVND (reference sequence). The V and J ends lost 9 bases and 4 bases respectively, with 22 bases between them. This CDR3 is CASSPKGLDFYEQYF. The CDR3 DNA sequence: TGTGCCAGCAGTCCAAAGGGACTGGACTTTTACGAGCAGTACTTC.

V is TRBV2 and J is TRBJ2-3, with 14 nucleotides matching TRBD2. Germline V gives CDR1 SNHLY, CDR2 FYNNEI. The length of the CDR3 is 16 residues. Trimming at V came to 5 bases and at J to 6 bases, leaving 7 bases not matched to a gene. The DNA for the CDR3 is TGTGCCAGCAGTACGACTAGCGGGAGGGCCTCGGATACGCAGTATTTT. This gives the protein CASSTTSGRASDTQYF. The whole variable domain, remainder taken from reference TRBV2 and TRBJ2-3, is EPEVTQTPSHQVTQMGQEVILRCVPISNHLYFYWYRQILGQKVEFLVSFYNNEISEKSEIFDDQFSVERPDGSNFTLKIRSTKLEDSAMYFCASSTTSGRASDTQYFGPGTRLTVL.

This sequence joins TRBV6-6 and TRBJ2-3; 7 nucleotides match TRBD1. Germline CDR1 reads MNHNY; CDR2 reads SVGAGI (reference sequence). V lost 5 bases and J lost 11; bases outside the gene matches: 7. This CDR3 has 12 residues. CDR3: CASSNRGTEQYF. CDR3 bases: TGTGCCAGCAGTAATAGGGGGACAGAGCAGTATTTT.

CDR3 protein: CASSPSPRTGGANHEQFF. Here the CDR3 DNA reads TGTGCCAGCAGCCCTAGTCCCCGGACAGGGGGCGCCAACCATGAGCAGTTCTTC. This rearrangement joins TRBV7-2 to TRBJ2-1; 11 bases align to TRBD1. After removal of 5 bases from V and 8 bases from J, the junction contained 17 bases not matched to a gene. The length of the CDR3 is 18 residues. CDR1 and CDR2 (germline): SGHTA, FQGNSA.

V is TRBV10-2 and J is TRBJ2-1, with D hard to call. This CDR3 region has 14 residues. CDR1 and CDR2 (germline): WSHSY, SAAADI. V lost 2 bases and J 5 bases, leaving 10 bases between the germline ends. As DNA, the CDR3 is TGCGCCAGCAGTGAGGGTGAGCGCAACAATGAGCAGTTCTTC. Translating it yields CASSEGERNNEQFF.

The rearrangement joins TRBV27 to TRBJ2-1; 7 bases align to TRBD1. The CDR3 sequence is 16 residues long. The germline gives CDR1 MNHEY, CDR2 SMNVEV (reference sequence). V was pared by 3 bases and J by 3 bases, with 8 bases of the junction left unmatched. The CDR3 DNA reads TGTGCCAGCAGTTTGAGGATGAACAGGGGCTACAATGAGCAGTTCTTC. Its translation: CASSLRMNRGYNEQFF.

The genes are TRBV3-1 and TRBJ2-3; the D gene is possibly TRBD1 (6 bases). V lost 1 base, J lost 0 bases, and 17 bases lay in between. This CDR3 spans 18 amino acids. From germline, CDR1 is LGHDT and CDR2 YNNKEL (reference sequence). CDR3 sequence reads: CASSQGPRGHPSTDTQYF. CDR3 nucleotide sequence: TGTGCCAGCAGCCAAGGCCCCAGGGGCCACCCTAGCACAGATACGCAGTATTTT.